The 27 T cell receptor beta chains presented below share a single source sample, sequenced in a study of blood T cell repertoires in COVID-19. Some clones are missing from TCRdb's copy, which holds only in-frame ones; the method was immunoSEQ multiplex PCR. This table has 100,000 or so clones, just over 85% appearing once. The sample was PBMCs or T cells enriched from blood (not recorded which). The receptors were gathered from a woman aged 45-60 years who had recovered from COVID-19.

DNA of the CDR3: TGTGCCAGCTCACCAATCGGGGGGGTAGGAGCCTACGAGCAGTACTTC. Amino acids: CASSPIGGVGAYEQYF. The chain combines TRBV18 with TRBJ2-7; 8 positions match TRBD2. CDR1 is KGHSH and CDR2 is LQKENI in the germline V gene. This CDR3 has 16 amino acids. V was clipped by 2 bases and J by 2 bases; unmatched bases: 8.

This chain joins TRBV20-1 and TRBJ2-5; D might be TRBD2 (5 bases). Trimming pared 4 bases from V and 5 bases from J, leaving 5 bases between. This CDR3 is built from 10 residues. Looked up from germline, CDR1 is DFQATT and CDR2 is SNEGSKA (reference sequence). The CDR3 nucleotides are TGCAGTGCTACGGGGGAGACCCAGTACTTC. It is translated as CSATGETQYF.

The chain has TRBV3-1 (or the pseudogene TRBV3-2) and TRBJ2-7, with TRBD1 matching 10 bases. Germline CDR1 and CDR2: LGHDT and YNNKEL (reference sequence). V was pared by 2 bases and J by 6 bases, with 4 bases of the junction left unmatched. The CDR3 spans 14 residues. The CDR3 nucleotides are TGTGCCAGCAGCCAACCGGGACAGGGGATCGAGCAGTACTTC. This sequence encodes CASSQPGQGIEQYF.

Here the CDR3 reads CASSWTGDQPQHF. CDR3 bases: TGTGCCAGCAGTTGGACAGGGGATCAGCCCCAGCATTTT. The chain couples TRBV6-5 to TRBJ1-5; 9 nucleotides match TRBD1. The CDR3 totals 13 residues. Germline V gene sequence: CDR1 MNHEY, CDR2 SVGAGI. J lost 5 bases, V lost 4 bases, and 0 bases had no gene match.

CDR3 nucleotides: TGTGCCAGCAGTTTATACATCGACAATGAGCAGTTCTTC. This codes for CASSLYIDNEQFF. The chain employs TRBV27 and TRBJ2-1; D is ambiguous. Germline CDR1 is MNHEY and CDR2 is SMNVEV (reference sequence). The CDR3 is made up of 13 amino acids. With 1 base removed from V and 5 bases from J, the gap between germline ends came to 6 bases.

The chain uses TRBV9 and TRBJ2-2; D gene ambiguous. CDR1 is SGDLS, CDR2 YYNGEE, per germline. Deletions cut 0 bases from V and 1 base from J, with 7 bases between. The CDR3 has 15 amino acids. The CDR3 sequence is CASSVARKNTGELFF. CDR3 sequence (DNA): TGTGCCAGCAGCGTAGCCAGGAAGAACACCGGGGAGCTGTTTTTT.

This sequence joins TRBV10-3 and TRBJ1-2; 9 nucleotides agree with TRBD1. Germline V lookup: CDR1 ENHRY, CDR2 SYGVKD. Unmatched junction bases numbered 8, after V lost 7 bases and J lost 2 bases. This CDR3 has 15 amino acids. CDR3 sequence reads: CAIKPTGTGNYGYTF. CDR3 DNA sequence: TGTGCCATCAAACCAACCGGGACAGGGAACTATGGCTACACCTTC.

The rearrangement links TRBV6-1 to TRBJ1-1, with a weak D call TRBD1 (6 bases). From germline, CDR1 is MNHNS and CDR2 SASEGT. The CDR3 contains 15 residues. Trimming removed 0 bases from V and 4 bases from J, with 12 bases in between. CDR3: CASSEALVGGTEAFF. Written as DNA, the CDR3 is TGTGCCAGCAGTGAAGCGCTCGTAGGGGGCACTGAAGCTTTCTTT.

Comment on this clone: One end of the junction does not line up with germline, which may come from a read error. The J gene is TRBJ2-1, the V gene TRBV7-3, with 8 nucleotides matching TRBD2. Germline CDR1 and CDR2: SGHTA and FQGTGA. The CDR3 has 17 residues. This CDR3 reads CASSLSPGGVSHNEQFF. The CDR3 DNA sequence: TGTGCCAGCAGCTTATCGCCGGGGGGGGTCTCCCACAATGAGCAGTTCTTC.

DNA of the CDR3: TGTGCCAGCAATGGAGGTGGGACTAGCGGAACCTACGAGCAGTACTTC. It yields the protein CASNGGGTSGTYEQYF. The chain links TRBV28 to TRBJ2-7; 11 bases are a match to TRBD2. V shed 7 bases and J 2 bases; nucleotides not matched to a gene: 10. The CDR3 has 16 amino acids. From germline, CDR1 is MDHEN and CDR2 SYDVKM.

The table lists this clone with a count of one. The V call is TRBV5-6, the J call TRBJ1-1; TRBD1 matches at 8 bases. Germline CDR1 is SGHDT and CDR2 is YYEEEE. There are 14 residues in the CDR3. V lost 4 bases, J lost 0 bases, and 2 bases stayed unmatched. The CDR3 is CASSEDRVNTEAFF. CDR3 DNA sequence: TGTGCCAGCAGCGAGGACAGGGTGAACACTGAAGCTTTCTTT.

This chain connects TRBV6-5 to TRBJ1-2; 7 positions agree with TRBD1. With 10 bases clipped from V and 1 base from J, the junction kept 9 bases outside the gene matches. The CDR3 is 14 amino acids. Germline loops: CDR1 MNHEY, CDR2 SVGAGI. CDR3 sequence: CATPGTANNYGYTF. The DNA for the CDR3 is TGTGCCACCCCCGGGACAGCAAATAACTATGGCTACACCTTC.

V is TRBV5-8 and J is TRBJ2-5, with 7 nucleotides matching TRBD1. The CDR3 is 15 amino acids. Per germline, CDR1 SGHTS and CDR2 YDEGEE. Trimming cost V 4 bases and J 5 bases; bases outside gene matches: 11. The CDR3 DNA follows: TGTGCCAGCAGCGGCGGACAGGCCGGGGCGGAGACCCAGTACTTC. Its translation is CASSGGQAGAETQYF.

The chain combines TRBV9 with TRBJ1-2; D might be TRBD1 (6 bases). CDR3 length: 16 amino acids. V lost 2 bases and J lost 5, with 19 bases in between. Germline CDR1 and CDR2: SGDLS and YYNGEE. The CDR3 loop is CASSVSSSGDRYGYTF. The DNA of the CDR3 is TGTGCCAGCAGCGTCAGTAGCTCAGGGGATCGGTATGGCTACACCTTC. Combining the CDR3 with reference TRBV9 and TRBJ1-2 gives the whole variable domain DSGVTQTPKHLITATGQRVTLRCSPRSGDLSVYWYQQSLDQGLQFLIQYYNGEERAKGNILERFSAQQFPDLHSELNLSSLELGDSALYFCASSVSSSGDRYGYTFGSGTRLTVV.

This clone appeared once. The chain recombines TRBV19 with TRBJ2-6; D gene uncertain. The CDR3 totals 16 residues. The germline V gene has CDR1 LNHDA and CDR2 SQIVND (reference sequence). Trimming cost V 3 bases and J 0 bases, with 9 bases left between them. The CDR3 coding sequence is TGTGCCAGTAGTATCCTACAGATCTCTGGGGCCAACGTCCTGACTTTC. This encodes CASSILQISGANVLTF.

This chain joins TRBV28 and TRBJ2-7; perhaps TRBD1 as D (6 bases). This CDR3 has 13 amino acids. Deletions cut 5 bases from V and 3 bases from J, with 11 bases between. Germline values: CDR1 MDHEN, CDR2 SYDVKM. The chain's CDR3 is CASSPGVNYEQYF. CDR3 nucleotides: TGTGCCAGCAGTCCAGGGGTTAACTACGAGCAGTACTTC. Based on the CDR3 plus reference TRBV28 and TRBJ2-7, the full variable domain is DVKVTQSSRYLVKRTGEKVFLECVQDMDHENMFWYRQDPGLGLRLIYFSYDVKMKEKGDIPEGYSVSREKKERFSLILESASTNQTSMYLCASSPGVNYEQYFGPGTRLTVT.

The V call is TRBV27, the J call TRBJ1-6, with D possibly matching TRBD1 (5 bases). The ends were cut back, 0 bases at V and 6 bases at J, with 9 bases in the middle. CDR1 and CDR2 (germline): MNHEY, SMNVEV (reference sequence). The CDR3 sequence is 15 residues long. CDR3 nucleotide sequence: TGTGCCAGCAGTTTATCGGATCAGGGTAATTCACCCCTCCACTTT. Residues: CASSLSDQGNSPLHF.

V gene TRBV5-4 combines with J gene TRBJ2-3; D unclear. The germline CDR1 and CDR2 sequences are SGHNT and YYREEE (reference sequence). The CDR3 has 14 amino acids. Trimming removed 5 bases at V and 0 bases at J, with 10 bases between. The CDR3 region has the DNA TGTGCCAGCAGAGAAGACTCTAGCACAGATACGCAGTATTTT. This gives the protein CASREDSSTDTQYF. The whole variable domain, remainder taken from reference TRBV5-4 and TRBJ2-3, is ETGVTQSPTHLIKTRGQQVTLRCSSQSGHNTVSWYQQALGQGPQFIFQYYREEENGRGNFPPRFSGLQFPNYSSELNVNALELDDSALYLCASREDSSTDTQYFGPGTRLTVL.

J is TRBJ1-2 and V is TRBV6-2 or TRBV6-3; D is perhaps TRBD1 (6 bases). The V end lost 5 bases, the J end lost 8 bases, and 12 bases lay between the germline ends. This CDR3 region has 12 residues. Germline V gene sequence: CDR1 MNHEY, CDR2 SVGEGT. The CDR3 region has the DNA TGTGCCAGCAGTCAGGGGTGGCGAGGCTACACCTTC. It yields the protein CASSQGWRGYTF.

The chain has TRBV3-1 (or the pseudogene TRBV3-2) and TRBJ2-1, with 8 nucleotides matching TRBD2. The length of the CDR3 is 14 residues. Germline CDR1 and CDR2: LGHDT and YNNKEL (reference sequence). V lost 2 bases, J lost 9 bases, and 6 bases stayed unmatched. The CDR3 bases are TGTGCCAGCAGCCAACCCGGGAGGGCCGGTGAGCAGTTCTTC. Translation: CASSQPGRAGEQFF.

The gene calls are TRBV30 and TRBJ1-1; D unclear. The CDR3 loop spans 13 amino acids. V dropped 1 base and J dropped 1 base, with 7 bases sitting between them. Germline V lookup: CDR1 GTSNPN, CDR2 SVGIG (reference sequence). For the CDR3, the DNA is TGTGCCTGGAGTGGGGAGGGGAACACTGAAGCTTTCTTT. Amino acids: CAWSGEGNTEAFF.

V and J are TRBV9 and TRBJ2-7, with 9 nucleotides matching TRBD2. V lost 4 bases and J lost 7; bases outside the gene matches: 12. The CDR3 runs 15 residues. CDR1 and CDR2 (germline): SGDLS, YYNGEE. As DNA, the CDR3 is TGTGCCAGCAGCAGAGCCGGGACTAGCTCTCGGGAGCAGTACTTC. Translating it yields CASSRAGTSSREQYF.

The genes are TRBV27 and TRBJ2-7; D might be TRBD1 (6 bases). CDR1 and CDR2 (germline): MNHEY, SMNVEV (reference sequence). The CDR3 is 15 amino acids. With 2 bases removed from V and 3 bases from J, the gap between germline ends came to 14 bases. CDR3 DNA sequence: TGTGCCAGCAGTTTAAGGGGGAGCGGCCACTACGAGCAGTACTTC. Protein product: CASSLRGSGHYEQYF.

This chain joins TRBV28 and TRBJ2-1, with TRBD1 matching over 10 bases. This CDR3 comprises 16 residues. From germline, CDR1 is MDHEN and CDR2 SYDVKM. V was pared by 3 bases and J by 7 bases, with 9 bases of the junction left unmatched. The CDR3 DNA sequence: TGTGCCAGCAGTTTTTCCGGGACAGGGGCTCAGAATGAGCAGTTCTTC. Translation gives CASSFSGTGAQNEQFF.

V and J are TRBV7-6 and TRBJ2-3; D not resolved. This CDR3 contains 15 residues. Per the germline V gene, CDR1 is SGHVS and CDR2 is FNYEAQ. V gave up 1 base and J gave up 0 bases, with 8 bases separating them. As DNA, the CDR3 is TGTGCCAGCAGCTTAGGGCCTGTTAGCACAGATACGCAGTATTTT. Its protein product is CASSLGPVSTDTQYF.

The CDR3 DNA reads TGTGCCAGTAGTATATGGCCCCGGGGTTCCGGAAACACCATATATTTT. It codes for CASSIWPRGSGNTIYF. The gene calls are TRBV19 and TRBJ1-3; D remains ambiguous. The CDR3 has 16 residues. From germline, CDR1 is LNHDA and CDR2 SQIVND (reference sequence). The V end was cut by 2 bases, the J end by 4 bases, with 15 bases between.

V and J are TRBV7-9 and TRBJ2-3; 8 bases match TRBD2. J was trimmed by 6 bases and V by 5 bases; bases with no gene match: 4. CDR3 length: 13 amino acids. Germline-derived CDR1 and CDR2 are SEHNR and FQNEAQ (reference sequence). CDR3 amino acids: CASSREGRDTQYF. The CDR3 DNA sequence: TGTGCCAGCAGCCGGGAGGGTAGGGATACGCAGTATTTT.